This T cell receptor beta chain stems from a study of CD8 T cells in Susac syndrome. V trimming: 1 base; J trimming: 7 bases; junction bases outside the gene matches: 3. The CDR3 is 14 amino acids. Germline V gives CDR1 KGHSH, CDR2 LQKENI. CD8+ and CD4+ T cells circulating in blood were sequenced for TCR beta. TEMRA cells underwent FACS enrichment and CD8+ and CD4+ T cells underwent negative isolation. After extraction with the RNeasy kit, about 0.5 to 1 ug of the RNA was reverse transcribed using random hexamers. The immunoSEQ assay covered 54 Vbeta and 13 Jbeta segments for CDR3. TCRdb itself ran the immunoSEQ multiplex PCR reads through MiXCR, one entry per CDR3 protein. The data contain about 180,000 distinct CDR3 sequences, around 95% of them singletons. This clonotype has a handful of counts.

This TCR was sampled from a human donor with multiple sclerosis. Sequencing was carried out using CD4+ T cells from PBMCs. The chain uses TRBV18 and TRBJ1-4; 7 nucleotides match TRBD1. The CDR3, as DNA: TGTGCCAGCTCACCACAGGGGGCTGGTGAAAAACTGTTTTTT. This encodes CASSPQGAGEKLFF.